The rows below give T cell receptor beta chains drawn from one sample of a study of T cell changes during pregnancy in multiple sclerosis. Some clones are missing from TCRdb's copy, which holds only in-frame ones; the method was immunoSEQ multiplex PCR. The sample lists about 64,000 clones, about 96% occurring once. Specimen: CD8+ T cells from peripheral blood mononuclear cells, collected after pregnancy. These receptors were collected from a female donor with multiple sclerosis, enrolled in a pregnancy study. The CDR3 runs from the conserved cysteine through the conserved F or W. The D gene is left open where the match is weak. Clone sizes are given selectively: once, few, many, or a class where the clone is expanded.

d_call: .
clone_size: once
j_call: TRBJ1-5
v_call: TRBV7-7
cdr3_length: 14
cdr3_nt: TGTGCTAGCAGCTTAGGTAGGGAGTCACAGCCCCAGCATTTT
cdr3_aa: CASSLGRESQPQHF

d_call: .
clone_size: .
j_call: TRBJ1-2
v_call: TRBV7-8
cdr3_length: 16
cdr3_nt: TGTGCCAGCAGCCCCACATCTGCAGGGTGGACCTATGGCTACACCTTC
cdr3_aa: CASSPTSAGWTYGYTF

d_call: .
clone_size: .
j_call: TRBJ1-1
v_call: TRBV4-2
cdr3_length: 13
cdr3_nt: TGTGCCAGCAGCCAGAAGAGAACGTATGAAGCTTTCTTT
cdr3_aa: CASSQKRTYEAFF

d_call: TRBD1
clone_size: .
j_call: TRBJ1-1
v_call: TRBV19
cdr3_length: 12
cdr3_nt: TGTGCCAGTAGTATCCAGGGGGTAGAAGCTTTCTTT
cdr3_aa: CASSIQGVEAFF

d_call: TRBD2
clone_size: .
j_call: TRBJ2-7
v_call: TRBV29-1
cdr3_length: 17
cdr3_nt: TGCAGCGCACGTAACCTATTGGCTAGCGGGAGGGCCTCCGAGCAGTACTTC
cdr3_aa: CSARNLLASGRASEQYF

d_call: .
clone_size: .
j_call: TRBJ1-1
v_call: TRBV7-6
cdr3_length: 15
cdr3_nt: TGTGCCAGCAGCTTAGATCCAGGGCCGAACACTGAAGCTTTCTTT
cdr3_aa: CASSLDPGPNTEAFF

d_call: TRBD2
clone_size: .
j_call: TRBJ2-7
v_call: TRBV2
cdr3_length: 15
cdr3_nt: TGTGCCAGCATTTTACCAGCGGGAGCCTCCTACGAGCAGTACTTC
cdr3_aa: CASILPAGASYEQYF

d_call: .
clone_size: .
j_call: TRBJ2-7
v_call: TRBV6-1
cdr3_length: 12
cdr3_nt: TGTGCCAGCAGTGGTACAGGGAACGAGCAGTACTTC
cdr3_aa: CASSGTGNEQYF

d_call: .
clone_size: .
j_call: TRBJ2-5
v_call: TRBV9
cdr3_length: 15
cdr3_nt: TGTGCCAGCAGCGTAGGCAGGTTGTACCAAGAGACCCAGTACTTC
cdr3_aa: CASSVGRLYQETQYF

d_call: TRBD2
clone_size: .
j_call: TRBJ2-3
v_call: TRBV6-6
cdr3_length: 15
cdr3_nt: TGTGCCAGCCGCCTGGGGAGGGGCCTCACGGATACGCAGTATTTT
cdr3_aa: CASRLGRGLTDTQYF

d_call: TRBD2
clone_size: .
j_call: TRBJ2-2
v_call: TRBV7-2
cdr3_length: 15
cdr3_nt: TGTGCCAGCAGCTCCCGACTAGCGAGTACCGGGGAGCTGTTTTTT
cdr3_aa: CASSSRLASTGELFF

d_call: .
clone_size: .
j_call: TRBJ2-5
v_call: TRBV25-1
cdr3_length: 16
cdr3_nt: TGTGCCAGCAGTGATCCCCCCGGAAGGGGGCAAGAGACCCAGTACTTC
cdr3_aa: CASSDPPGRGQETQYF

d_call: .
clone_size: .
j_call: TRBJ2-2
v_call: TRBV7-2
cdr3_length: 15
cdr3_nt: TGTGCCAGCAGACGAACCCAGGGTCCCGCCGGGGAGCTGTTTTTT
cdr3_aa: CASRRTQGPAGELFF

d_call: .
clone_size: .
j_call: TRBJ1-1
v_call: TRBV19
cdr3_length: 13
cdr3_nt: TGTGCCAGTAGTTTATTACAGGGATCTGAAGCTTTCTTT
cdr3_aa: CASSLLQGSEAFF

d_call: .
clone_size: .
j_call: TRBJ2-2
v_call: TRBV12-2
cdr3_length: 15
cdr3_nt: TGTGCAAGTCGCGTAGACAGATTTAGCGCCAGGGAGCTGTTTTTT
cdr3_aa: CASRVDRFSARELFF

d_call: .
clone_size: .
j_call: TRBJ2-1
v_call: TRBV14
cdr3_length: 13
cdr3_nt: TGTGCCAGCAGCCAAGGGGAGAACAATGAGCAGTTCTTC
cdr3_aa: CASSQGENNEQFF

d_call: .
clone_size: .
j_call: TRBJ1-1
v_call: TRBV11-2
cdr3_length: 11
cdr3_nt: TGTGCCAGCAGCCCGTACACTGAAGCTTTCTTT
cdr3_aa: CASSPYTEAFF

d_call: .
clone_size: .
j_call: TRBJ1-1
v_call: TRBV4-2
cdr3_length: 16
cdr3_nt: TGTGCCAGCAGCCAAGAGATGGGGGACACTAACACTGAAGCTTTCTTT
cdr3_aa: CASSQEMGDTNTEAFF

d_call: TRBD1
clone_size: .
j_call: TRBJ1-1
v_call: TRBV6-5
cdr3_length: 15
cdr3_nt: TGTGCCAGCAGTCCGGACAGGGGGTATGACACTGAAGCTTTCTTT
cdr3_aa: CASSPDRGYDTEAFF

d_call: TRBD2
clone_size: once
j_call: TRBJ2-2
v_call: TRBV13
cdr3_length: 15
cdr3_nt: TGTGCCAGCGGGAGCGGGAGCTCCCCAATCGGGGAGCTGTTTTTT
cdr3_aa: CASGSGSSPIGELFF

d_call: TRBD1
clone_size: .
j_call: TRBJ2-7
v_call: TRBV13
cdr3_length: 16
cdr3_nt: TGTGCCAGCACCTCCAACGAGGGACAGGAGTCCTACGAGCAGTACTTC
cdr3_aa: CASTSNEGQESYEQYF

d_call: TRBD1
clone_size: .
j_call: TRBJ1-5
v_call: TRBV28
cdr3_length: 15
cdr3_nt: TGTGCCAGCAGTCCATACAGGGGGAGCAATCAGCCCCAGCATTTT
cdr3_aa: CASSPYRGSNQPQHF

d_call: .
clone_size: .
j_call: TRBJ2-1
v_call: TRBV20-1
cdr3_length: 11
cdr3_nt: TGCAGTGCTAATTTTGGGCCTGAGCAGTTCTTC
cdr3_aa: CSANFGPEQFF

d_call: .
clone_size: .
j_call: TRBJ1-1
v_call: TRBV28
cdr3_length: 12
cdr3_nt: TGTGCCACCGGCACGGCTAGCACTGAAGCTTTCTTT
cdr3_aa: CATGTASTEAFF

d_call: .
clone_size: .
j_call: TRBJ2-2
v_call: TRBV6-5
cdr3_length: 14
cdr3_nt: TGTGCCAGCAGTTACGGGCGGGAACCCGGGGAGCTGTTTTTT
cdr3_aa: CASSYGREPGELFF

d_call: TRBD1
clone_size: .
j_call: TRBJ2-1
v_call: TRBV27
cdr3_length: 14
cdr3_nt: TGTGCCAGCAGTTGGGGGACAGGGGCCAATGAGCAGTTCTTC
cdr3_aa: CASSWGTGANEQFF

d_call: .
clone_size: .
j_call: TRBJ2-7
v_call: TRBV6-6
cdr3_length: 14
cdr3_nt: TGTGCCAGCAGTTACACGTCAGGGCTGGAGGAGCAGTACTTC
cdr3_aa: CASSYTSGLEEQYF

d_call: .
clone_size: .
j_call: TRBJ2-1
v_call: TRBV6-6
cdr3_length: 12
cdr3_nt: TGTGCCAGCAGTTACAGCGGATCTGAGCAGTTCTTC
cdr3_aa: CASSYSGSEQFF

d_call: TRBD2
clone_size: .
j_call: TRBJ2-7
v_call: TRBV6-6
cdr3_length: 14
cdr3_nt: TGTGCCAGCTCCAGACTAGCGGCTCTCTACGAGCAGTACTTC
cdr3_aa: CASSRLAALYEQYF

d_call: .
clone_size: once
j_call: TRBJ2-1
v_call: TRBV7-9
cdr3_length: 15
cdr3_nt: TGTGCCAGCAGCTTAGTGACAGGGACTTCGGATGAGCAGTTCTTC
cdr3_aa: CASSLVTGTSDEQFF

d_call: .
clone_size: .
j_call: TRBJ1-1
v_call: TRBV5-8
cdr3_length: 13
cdr3_nt: TGTGCCAGCAGCTTGGATGGGGCTGTTGAAGCTTTCTTT
cdr3_aa: CASSLDGAVEAFF

d_call: .
clone_size: once
j_call: TRBJ2-1
v_call: TRBV28
cdr3_length: 14
cdr3_nt: TGTGCCAGCAGCGTTGGGCGTAACTACAATGAGCAGTTCTTC
cdr3_aa: CASSVGRNYNEQFF

d_call: .
clone_size: .
j_call: TRBJ2-1
v_call: TRBV28
cdr3_length: 16
cdr3_nt: TGTGCCAGCAGACCTTTGAAGATGAGCTCCTACAATGAGCAGTTCTTC
cdr3_aa: CASRPLKMSSYNEQFF

d_call: TRBD1
clone_size: .
j_call: TRBJ1-2
v_call: TRBV28
cdr3_length: 14
cdr3_nt: TGTGCCAGCAGTTTAATGACAGGGAACGAGGGCTACACCTTC
cdr3_aa: CASSLMTGNEGYTF

d_call: TRBD1
clone_size: .
j_call: TRBJ2-7
v_call: TRBV19
cdr3_length: 13
cdr3_nt: TGTGCCAGTAGTGAGGGACAGTCCGGGGAGCAGTACTTC
cdr3_aa: CASSEGQSGEQYF

d_call: .
clone_size: .
j_call: TRBJ1-5
v_call: TRBV7-2
cdr3_length: 14
cdr3_nt: TGTGCCAGCAGCCCTGTTTCCGTCAATCAGCCCCAGCATTTT
cdr3_aa: CASSPVSVNQPQHF

d_call: TRBD2
clone_size: .
j_call: TRBJ2-3
v_call: TRBV15
cdr3_length: 17
cdr3_nt: TGTGCCACCAGCCTTCCCCCTCTAGCGGGCCGCACAGATACGCAGTATTTT
cdr3_aa: CATSLPPLAGRTDTQYF

d_call: TRBD1
clone_size: .
j_call: TRBJ2-3
v_call: TRBV5-6
cdr3_length: 14
cdr3_nt: TGTGCCAGCAGCTTTGGACAGGGGGCAGATACGCAGTATTTT
cdr3_aa: CASSFGQGADTQYF

d_call: TRBD1
clone_size: .
j_call: TRBJ2-4
v_call: TRBV2
cdr3_length: 16
cdr3_nt: TGTGCCAGCAGAGACGGGACAGGACTAGCCAAAAACATTCAGTACTTC
cdr3_aa: CASRDGTGLAKNIQYF

d_call: .
clone_size: .
j_call: TRBJ2-1
v_call: TRBV19
cdr3_length: 13
cdr3_nt: TGTGCCAGTAGTCAAGGACTTTACAATGAGCAGTTCTTC
cdr3_aa: CASSQGLYNEQFF

d_call: TRBD1
clone_size: .
j_call: TRBJ2-7
v_call: TRBV19
cdr3_length: 16
cdr3_nt: TGTGCCAGTAGTAGCGAAAAGACAGGGTTCATCGACGAGCAGTACTTC
cdr3_aa: CASSSEKTGFIDEQYF

d_call: .
clone_size: .
j_call: TRBJ2-1
v_call: TRBV7-9
cdr3_length: 16
cdr3_nt: TGTGCCAGCAACCAAGGACAAGAGGCTGGCTACAATGAGCAGTTCTTC
cdr3_aa: CASNQGQEAGYNEQFF

d_call: TRBD2
clone_size: .
j_call: TRBJ2-1
v_call: TRBV27
cdr3_length: 15
cdr3_nt: TGTGCCAGCAGTTTTAGCGGGAGTTCCTACAATGAGCAGTTCTTC
cdr3_aa: CASSFSGSSYNEQFF

d_call: .
clone_size: .
j_call: TRBJ1-2
v_call: TRBV6-5
cdr3_length: 13
cdr3_nt: TGTGCCAGCACCACGGGGGGGCTAGATGGCTACACCTTC
cdr3_aa: CASTTGGLDGYTF

d_call: TRBD1
clone_size: .
j_call: TRBJ2-7
v_call: TRBV29-1
cdr3_length: 15
cdr3_nt: TGCAGCGTACCCGCTACGGACAGGGGGTCCTACGAGCAGTACTTC
cdr3_aa: CSVPATDRGSYEQYF

d_call: .
clone_size: .
j_call: TRBJ2-1
v_call: TRBV6-5
cdr3_length: 14
cdr3_nt: TGTGCCAGCAGAGAGACTAGGAATTACAATGAGCAGTTCTTC
cdr3_aa: CASRETRNYNEQFF

d_call: .
clone_size: .
j_call: TRBJ2-7
v_call: TRBV1
cdr3_length: 16
cdr3_nt: TGCACCAGCAGCCAGTACCCGGGACAGGGGGTTAACGAGCAGTACTTC
cdr3_aa: CTSSQYPGQGVNEQYF

d_call: .
clone_size: once
j_call: TRBJ2-7
v_call: TRBV4-1
cdr3_length: 15
cdr3_nt: TGCGCCAGCAGCACGCGTACTTCACAGCCCTACGAGCAGTACTTC
cdr3_aa: CASSTRTSQPYEQYF

d_call: .
clone_size: .
j_call: TRBJ2-7
v_call: TRBV2
cdr3_length: 13
cdr3_nt: TGTGCCAGCAGTGGCTATGGGGGCGACGAGCAGTACTTC
cdr3_aa: CASSGYGGDEQYF

d_call: TRBD1
clone_size: .
j_call: TRBJ2-1
v_call: TRBV28
cdr3_length: 14
cdr3_nt: TGTGCCAGTGGGGTACAGGGGCTGGGTAATGAGCAGTTCTTC
cdr3_aa: CASGVQGLGNEQFF

d_call: TRBD1
clone_size: .
j_call: TRBJ1-1
v_call: TRBV9
cdr3_length: 13
cdr3_nt: TGTGCCAGCAGCGTAGGGACAGGTGGTGAAGCTTTCTTT
cdr3_aa: CASSVGTGGEAFF

d_call: TRBD2
clone_size: .
j_call: TRBJ2-7
v_call: TRBV27
cdr3_length: 13
cdr3_nt: TGTGCCAGCAGTATTAGCGGGACTTACGAGCAGTACTTC
cdr3_aa: CASSISGTYEQYF

d_call: .
clone_size: .
j_call: TRBJ2-1
v_call: TRBV19
cdr3_length: 14
cdr3_nt: TGTGCCACCGACCGGGGGAGCTCCTACAATGAGCAGTTCTTC
cdr3_aa: CATDRGSSYNEQFF

d_call: TRBD1
clone_size: .
j_call: TRBJ1-5
v_call: TRBV30
cdr3_length: 14
cdr3_nt: TGTGCCTGGACCAGAGGACAGGGGGATCAGCCCCAGCATTTT
cdr3_aa: CAWTRGQGDQPQHF

d_call: TRBD1
clone_size: .
j_call: TRBJ2-7
v_call: TRBV28
cdr3_length: 13
cdr3_nt: TGTGCCAGCAGTATTGGGACAGTCTACGAGCAGTACTTC
cdr3_aa: CASSIGTVYEQYF

d_call: TRBD1
clone_size: .
j_call: TRBJ1-2
v_call: TRBV19
cdr3_length: 16
cdr3_nt: TGTGCCAGTAGTGGCGTGACAGGGCGATCTAACTATGGCTACACCTTC
cdr3_aa: CASSGVTGRSNYGYTF

d_call: .
clone_size: .
j_call: TRBJ2-1
v_call: TRBV4-3
cdr3_length: 16
cdr3_nt: TGCGCCAGCAGCCAAGAGTCCTTCCCTACGGAGGATGAGCAGTTCTTC
cdr3_aa: CASSQESFPTEDEQFF

d_call: TRBD2
clone_size: .
j_call: TRBJ2-1
v_call: TRBV27
cdr3_length: 16
cdr3_nt: TGTGCCAGCAGTTTAGTAGCGGGAGACTTCTACAATGAGCAGTTCTTC
cdr3_aa: CASSLVAGDFYNEQFF

d_call: .
clone_size: .
j_call: TRBJ2-7
v_call: TRBV7-8
cdr3_length: 14
cdr3_nt: TGTGCCAGCAGCTTAATCGGTCTGACCTACGAGCAGTACTTC
cdr3_aa: CASSLIGLTYEQYF